The clone carrying this T cell receptor beta chain was found many times. Its cognate antigen is unknown. CDR1 and CDR2 from the germline V gene are SNHLY and FYNNEI. Trimming removed 6 bases at V and 3 bases at J, with 11 bases between. The CDR3 consists of 13 residues. This record belongs to a study of T cells in Graves' hyperthyroidism and ophthalmopathy. Study-level points and caveats: Ophthalmopathy was told apart from stable hyperthyroidism by a 13 V-J model.

Patients affected by ophthalmopathy presented a Clinical Activity Score of at least 3, a NOSPECS grade of at least 4, and disease duration below 3 months. Uncontrolled infection, other autoimmune disease, pregnancy and lactation each barred patients from inclusion. Researchers took RNA transcripts and amplified the TCR beta CDR3 regions from them. HTBI primers were employed in a first-round RT-PCR of the TCR CDR3. A single record per CDR3 protein comes from TCRdb applying MiXCR to the multiplex PCR reads. Of roughly 240,000 distinct CDR3 sequences listed, less than 20% are singletons. The specimen was blood. The chain uses TRBV2 and TRBJ2-5; either TRBD1 or TRBD2 may fit D (5 bases each). The sequence came from a woman aged 18-35 years with Graves' ophthalmopathy. CDR3 sequence (DNA): TGTGCCAGCAGAGGGACGGTGAAAGAGACCCAGTACTTC. It specifies CASRGTVKETQYF.